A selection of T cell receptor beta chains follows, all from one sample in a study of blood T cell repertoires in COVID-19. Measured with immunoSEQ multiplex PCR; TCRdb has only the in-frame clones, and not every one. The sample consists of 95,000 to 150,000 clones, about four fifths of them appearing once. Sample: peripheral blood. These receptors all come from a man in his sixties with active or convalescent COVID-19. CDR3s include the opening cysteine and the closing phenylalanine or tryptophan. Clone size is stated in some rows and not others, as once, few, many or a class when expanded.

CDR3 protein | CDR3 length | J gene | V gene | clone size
CASSLLGDTGELFF | 14 | TRBJ2-2 | TRBV5-6 | .
CASSQEGAYNYGYTF | 15 | TRBJ1-2 | TRBV2 | .
CASSPQTGVGTDTQYF | 16 | TRBJ2-3 | TRBV11-1 | .
CASSVELAGPYNEQFF | 16 | TRBJ2-1 | TRBV9 | .
CASSPGGPYGYTF | 13 | TRBJ1-2 | TRBV12-3/TRBV12-4 | few
CASSPLGGAGTDTQYF | 16 | TRBJ2-3 | TRBV5-6 | .
CASSIVFAGAYEQYF | 15 | TRBJ2-7 | TRBV19 | .
CASRRPGARTEAFF | 14 | TRBJ1-1 | TRBV2 | .
CASSLSGPETQYF | 13 | TRBJ2-5 | TRBV11-3 | .
CASRLETQYF | 10 | TRBJ2-5 | TRBV2 | .
CASSQVLRPGREFVETQYF | 19 | TRBJ2-5 | TRBV3-1/TRBV3-2 | once
CASSAGAGDTQYF | 13 | TRBJ2-3 | TRBV18 | few
CATLEGAVQETQYF | 14 | TRBJ2-5 | TRBV15 | .
CASSLQREAFF | 11 | TRBJ1-1 | TRBV7-9 | .
CASSHLGLEQFF | 12 | TRBJ2-1 | TRBV3-1/TRBV3-2 | .
CASSLNSDSYEQYF | 14 | TRBJ2-7 | TRBV18 | .
CASSQVGSGKPEQYF | 15 | TRBJ2-7 | TRBV4-1 | .
CASSLAPGTGKYEQYF | 16 | TRBJ2-7 | TRBV7-9 | once
CSASSPGGYGYTF | 13 | TRBJ1-2 | TRBV20-1 | .
CASSRQGWQPQHF | 13 | TRBJ1-5 | TRBV27 | .
CASSSPSGGWAYEQYF | 16 | TRBJ2-7 | TRBV11-2 | once
CASSRYEDQPQHF | 13 | TRBJ1-5 | TRBV7-6 | few
CALKSGTGPYEQYF | 14 | TRBJ2-7 | TRBV5-4 | .
CASSPDSHNEQFF | 13 | TRBJ2-1 | TRBV7-2 | few
CASSPLAVSTDTQYF | 15 | TRBJ2-3 | TRBV5-4 | .
CASSLVLAGLSSYEQYF | 17 | TRBJ2-7 | TRBV7-9 | .
CASSQADGPYEQYF | 14 | TRBJ2-7 | TRBV6-2/TRBV6-3 | .
CASSFGDGDYEQYF | 14 | TRBJ2-7 | TRBV27 | .
CASSPDWTDTQYF | 13 | TRBJ2-3 | TRBV5-4 | .
CASSLLGGTGELFF | 14 | TRBJ2-2 | TRBV7-3 | once
CASKEVGTDTQYF | 13 | TRBJ2-3 | TRBV5-1 | .
CASSSGTGEAHLCF | 14 | TRBJ2-7 | TRBV6-5 | .
CASSQDKVGTMYNEQFF | 17 | TRBJ2-1 | TRBV3-1/TRBV3-2 | .
CASSPGTGYTNEKLFF | 16 | TRBJ1-4 | TRBV4-1 | .
CASSTPTGLGQPQHF | 15 | TRBJ1-5 | TRBV28 | .
CASKDSVSTDTQYF | 14 | TRBJ2-3 | TRBV6-5 | .
CASSHRSHGTGGSPLHF | 17 | TRBJ1-6 | TRBV14 | .
CASSPGGSGNEQFF | 14 | TRBJ2-1 | TRBV28 | .
CASSPPSRVAFF | 12 | TRBJ1-1 | TRBV3-1/TRBV3-2 | .
CASSLVPPGVEEQYF | 15 | TRBJ2-7 | TRBV28 | .
CASSKQGASETQYF | 14 | TRBJ2-5 | TRBV9 | .
CATSDSQGSTGELFF | 15 | TRBJ2-2 | TRBV24-1 | .
CASSEDRANTEAFF | 14 | TRBJ1-1 | TRBV6-1 | .
CASSRTATYEQYF | 13 | TRBJ2-7 | TRBV6-5 | once
CASSLAPTSGRRDTQYF | 17 | TRBJ2-3 | TRBV5-4 | .
CASSGLSNTEAFF | 13 | TRBJ1-1 | TRBV5-1 | .
CASSATYTGGGSDEQYF | 17 | TRBJ2-7 | TRBV6-1 | .
CASCHRAGTEAFF | 13 | TRBJ1-1 | TRBV12-3/TRBV12-4 | .
CASSPGTSTGELFF | 14 | TRBJ2-2 | TRBV7-3 | .
CASSLVDRVYGYTF | 14 | TRBJ1-2 | TRBV5-4 | .
CASSPGLQGGYTF | 13 | TRBJ1-2 | TRBV18 | .
CASSQRTSGGPKYEQYF | 17 | TRBJ2-7 | TRBV3-1/TRBV3-2 | once